This TCR beta chain was identified during a study of CD8 T cells in ankylosing spondylitis. Study-wide results and limits: Among TCR beta sequences, a motif of several highly homologous variants appeared characteristic of ankylosing spondylitis blood.

Molecular-barcoded quantitative 5'-RACE produced these TCR beta libraries. TCRdb re-called the 5' RACE reads with MiXCR, one entry per CDR3 protein. Of roughly 230,000 distinct CDR3 sequences in the sample, over 9.5% were seen once. This clonotype was seen at least ten times. Its antigen is undetermined. The CDR3 is 13 amino acids. Germline V gene sequence: CDR1 SGHVS, CDR2 FQNEAQ. The germline V and J ends were trimmed by 2 bases and 5 bases, with 9 bases remaining between them. Material for sequencing was blood, either unsorted or a sorted T cell fraction (not recorded which). V gene TRBV7-8 combines with J gene TRBJ2-5; D is possibly TRBD1 (6 bases). This receptor was taken from a male donor with ankylosing spondylitis or in good health (not recorded which). The CDR3 protein is CASSLQGLETQYF. In nucleotides, the CDR3 is TGTGCCAGCAGCTTACAGGGGTTGGAGACCCAGTACTTC. Together with reference TRBV7-8 and TRBJ2-5, the CDR3 gives the full variable domain: GAGVSQSPRYKVAKRGQDVALRCDPISGHVSLFWYQQALGQGPEFLTYFQNEAQLDKSGLPSDRFFAERPEGSVSTLKIQRTQQEDSAVYLCASSLQGLETQYFGPGTRLLVL.